This TCR beta chain appears in the sequencing data of a study of OX40 agonist ivuxolimab in advanced cancers. In the study overall: Head and neck, renal cell, melanoma or hepatocellular carcinoma were the cancers that dose-escalation patients had. Prior anti-PD-1, anti-PD-L1 or anti-CTLA-4 therapy was allowed; roughly 40% had some. The study, taken as a whole, reports: Low normalized T-cell clonal expansion was also seen in some nonresponders.

With respect to this clone: What it binds is unknown.

V lost 2 bases to trimming and J lost 0 bases, with 4 bases between them. Germline V gene sequence: CDR1 MGHDK, CDR2 SYGVNS. The CDR3 has 13 amino acids. The table came from immunoSEQ multiplex PCR; TCRdb's copy has only in-frame clones and leaves some out. The table includes approximately 50,000 clones, 85% to 95% detected once. The genes are TRBV25-1 and TRBJ1-1; D gene uncertain. The clonotype originates from an adult with an advanced solid tumor such as melanoma, head and neck, liver or kidney cancer. The sample consisted of CD4+ or CD8+ T cells sorted from blood, taken in a trial of the OX40 agonist ivuxolimab. This CDR3 is CASSEGMNTEAFF. The CDR3 nucleotides are TGTGCCAGCAGTGAAGGGATGAACACTGAAGCTTTCTTT.